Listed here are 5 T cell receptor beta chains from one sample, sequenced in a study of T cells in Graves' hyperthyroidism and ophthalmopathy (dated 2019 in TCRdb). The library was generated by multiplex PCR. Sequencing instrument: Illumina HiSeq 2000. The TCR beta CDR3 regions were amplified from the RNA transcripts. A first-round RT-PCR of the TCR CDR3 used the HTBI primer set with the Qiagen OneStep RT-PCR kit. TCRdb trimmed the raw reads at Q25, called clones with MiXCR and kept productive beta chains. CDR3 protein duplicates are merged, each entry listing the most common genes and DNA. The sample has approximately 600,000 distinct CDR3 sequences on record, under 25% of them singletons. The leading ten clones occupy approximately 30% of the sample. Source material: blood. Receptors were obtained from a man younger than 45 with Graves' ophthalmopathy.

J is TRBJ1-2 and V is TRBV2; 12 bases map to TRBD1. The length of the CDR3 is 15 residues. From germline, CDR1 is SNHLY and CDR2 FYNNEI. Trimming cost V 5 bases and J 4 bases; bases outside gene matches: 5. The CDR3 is CASSRDRGLSYGYTF. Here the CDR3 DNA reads TGTGCCAGCAGTAGGGACAGGGGGCTCAGCTATGGCTACACCTTC.

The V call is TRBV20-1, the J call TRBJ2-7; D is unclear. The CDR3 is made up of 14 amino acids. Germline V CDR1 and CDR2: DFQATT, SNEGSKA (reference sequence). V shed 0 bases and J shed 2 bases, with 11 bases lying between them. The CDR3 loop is CSARDKNGAYEQYF. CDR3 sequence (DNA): TGCAGTGCTAGAGATAAAAACGGTGCCTACGAGCAGTACTTC.

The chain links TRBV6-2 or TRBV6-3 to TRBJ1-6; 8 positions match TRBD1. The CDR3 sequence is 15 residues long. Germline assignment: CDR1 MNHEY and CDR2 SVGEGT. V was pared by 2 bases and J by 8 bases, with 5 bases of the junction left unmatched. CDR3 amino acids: CASSYRDRQDSPLHF. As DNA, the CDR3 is TGTGCCAGCAGTTACCGGGACAGGCAAGATTCACCCCTCCACTTT.

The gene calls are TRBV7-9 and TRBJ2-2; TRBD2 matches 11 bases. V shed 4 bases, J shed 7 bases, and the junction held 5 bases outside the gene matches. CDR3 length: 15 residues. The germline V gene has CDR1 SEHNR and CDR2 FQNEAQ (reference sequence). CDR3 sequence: CASSSTSGIGGELFF. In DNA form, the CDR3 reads TGTGCCAGCAGCTCGACTAGCGGGATTGGCGGGGAGCTGTTTTTT.

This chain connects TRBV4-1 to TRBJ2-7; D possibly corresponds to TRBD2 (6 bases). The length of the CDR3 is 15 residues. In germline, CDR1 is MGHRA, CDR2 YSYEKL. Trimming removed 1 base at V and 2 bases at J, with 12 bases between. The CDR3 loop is CASSQVSGSTYEQYF. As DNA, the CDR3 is TGCGCCAGCAGCCAAGTATCCGGGAGTACCTACGAGCAGTACTTC.